These 25 T cell receptor beta chains were all obtained from the same sample, sequenced in a study of blood T cell repertoires in COVID-19. TCRdb keeps only in-frame clones here, not all; method: immunoSEQ multiplex PCR. The data show 100,000 or so clones, about 90% seen once. Sequenced material: peripheral blood. Receptor source: a young man with acute or convalescent COVID-19.

J is TRBJ2-1 and V is TRBV18; tentatively, D is TRBD2 (5 bases). The CDR3 has 11 residues. Per germline, CDR1 KGHSH and CDR2 LQKENI. V shed 3 bases and J shed 12 bases, with 9 bases lying between them. The CDR3 reads CASSPNRGQFF. The CDR3 nucleotides are TGTGCCAGCTCACCGAACCGGGGGCAGTTCTTC.

The V gene is TRBV6-6, the J gene TRBJ1-1; 7 bases are shared with TRBD1. CDR1 MNHNY and CDR2 SVGAGI come from the germline V gene (reference sequence). The CDR3 totals 16 residues. With V trimmed by 8 bases and J by 4 bases, 16 bases remained unmatched. CDR3 DNA sequence: TGTGCCAGCCGTATCAGTCGACAGGGCGGAGGCACTGAAGCTTTCTTT. As protein: CASRISRQGGGTEAFF.

The rearrangement joins TRBV5-1 to TRBJ2-3; 8 bases line up with TRBD1. The CDR3 totals 17 residues. With V trimmed by 2 bases and J by 0 bases, 8 bases remained unmatched. Per germline, CDR1 SGHRS and CDR2 YFSETQ. This CDR3 reads CASSFGTGPTSTDTQYF. CDR3 nucleotide sequence: TGCGCCAGCAGCTTTGGGACAGGACCCACAAGCACAGATACGCAGTATTTT.

This sequence joins TRBV5-1 and TRBJ1-2; D is ambiguous. This CDR3 has 16 amino acids. Germline assignment: CDR1 SGHRS and CDR2 YFSETQ. Trimming stripped 0 bases from V and 0 bases from J, with 12 bases between. The chain's CDR3 is CASSLDGASTNYGYTF. DNA for the CDR3: TGCGCCAGCAGCTTGGATGGTGCCAGTACTAACTATGGCTACACCTTC.

This clone was seen a handful of times. J is TRBJ1-2 and V is TRBV6-5; D unresolved. Germline lookup yields CDR1 MNHEY and CDR2 SVGAGI. This CDR3 is 15 amino acids long. Trimming removed 2 bases from V and 0 bases from J, with 10 bases in between. CDR3 loop: CASSYVAGSNYGYTF. CDR3 nucleotide sequence: TGTGCCAGCAGTTACGTCGCGGGGTCTAACTATGGCTACACCTTC.

The chain is built from TRBV24-1 and TRBJ2-7; 9 bases are shared with TRBD1. This CDR3 is 14 amino acids long. Unmatched junction bases numbered 3, after V lost 3 bases and J lost 4 bases. Per the germline V gene, CDR1 is KGHDR and CDR2 is SFDVKD. The CDR3 reads CATSDGDRAYEQYF. CDR3 in DNA: TGTGCCACCAGTGATGGGGACAGGGCGTACGAGCAGTACTTC.

The chain combines TRBV19 with TRBJ1-1, with 11 bases matching TRBD1. There are 14 residues in the CDR3. CDR1 and CDR2 from the germline V gene are LNHDA and SQIVND (reference sequence). Trimming cost V 6 bases and J 4 bases; bases outside gene matches: 4. The CDR3 DNA sequence: TGTGCCAGTAGCCTGGGACAGGGGGTCACTGAAGCTTTCTTT. This encodes CASSLGQGVTEAFF.

The chain uses TRBV19 and TRBJ2-1; 11 bases map to TRBD2. The CDR3 consists of 17 residues. From germline, CDR1 is LNHDA and CDR2 SQIVND (reference sequence). J was trimmed by 1 base and V by 3 bases; bases with no gene match: 5. The CDR3 region has the DNA TGTGCCAGTAGTATGACTAGCGGGGTGGGATCCTACAATGAGCAGTTCTTC. Translated, it gives CASSMTSGVGSYNEQFF.

The genes are TRBV4-1 and TRBJ1-1, with D possibly matching TRBD1 (6 bases). CDR3 length: 14 residues. CDR1 and CDR2 from the germline V gene are MGHRA and YSYEKL. Trimming pared 2 bases from V and 1 base from J, leaving 8 bases between. This CDR3 is CASSQSTGNTEAFF. The CDR3 DNA sequence: TGCGCCAGCAGCCAATCGACAGGGAACACTGAAGCTTTCTTT.

This chain links TRBV30 with TRBJ2-7; the D gene is possibly TRBD1 (6 bases). The CDR3 runs 14 residues. The germline gives CDR1 GTSNPN, CDR2 SVGIG (reference sequence). Trimming shortened V by 2 bases and J by 0 bases, and 11 bases separated the two germline ends. The CDR3 DNA reads as TGTGCCTGGAGTAGAGGGGGAGCCTCCTACGAGCAGTACTTC. This codes for CAWSRGGASYEQYF.

The chain combines TRBV7-9 with TRBJ1-4, with D perhaps matching TRBD1 (5 bases). Germline V gene lookup returns CDR1 SEHNR and CDR2 FQNEAQ (reference sequence). CDR3 size: 14 residues. Trimming left V 5 bases short and J 12 bases short, with 19 bases between. The CDR3: CASSQGLPEKELFF. In nucleotides, the CDR3 is TGTGCCAGCAGCCAGGGACTCCCGGAGAAGGAACTGTTTTTT.

Worth noting for this clone: The same CDR3 is also encoded by other DNA sequences in this sample. J is TRBJ2-7 and V is TRBV6-1; D gene unclear. V was trimmed by 0 bases and J by 3 bases, leaving 9 bases between them. The germline gives CDR1 MNHNS, CDR2 SASEGT. The CDR3 has 14 residues. CDR3 nucleotide sequence: TGTGCCAGCAGTGAAGCGCGGCAGAGCTACGAGCAGTACTTC. This gives the protein CASSEARQSYEQYF.

The genes are TRBV3-1 (or the pseudogene TRBV3-2) and TRBJ1-2; a possible D gene is TRBD1 (6 bases). The length of the CDR3 is 18 residues. Germline assignment: CDR1 LGHDT and CDR2 YNNKEL (reference sequence). Trimming left V 0 bases short and J 3 bases short, with 20 bases between. CDR3 loop: CASSQDPTRDIKYYGYTF. DNA for the CDR3: TGTGCCAGCAGCCAAGATCCGACCCGGGACATAAAGTACTATGGCTACACCTTC.

The chain combines TRBV7-9 with TRBJ2-1, with D perhaps matching TRBD2 (6 bases). The CDR3 contains 15 residues. V was pared by 5 bases and J by 1 base, with 12 bases between. The germline CDR1 and CDR2 sequences are SEHNR and FQNEAQ (reference sequence). For the CDR3, the DNA is TGTGCCAGCAGCCCAAGCGGGTTTTCCTACAATGAGCAGTTCTTC. This gives the protein CASSPSGFSYNEQFF.

The CDR3 DNA reads TGTGCCAGCAGCTTAGACAGGGTCGGGACCGGGGAGCTGTTTTTT. Protein sequence: CASSLDRVGTGELFF. J is TRBJ2-2 and V is TRBV7-2, with D maybe TRBD1 (6 bases). The CDR3 is made up of 15 amino acids. Germline CDR1 is SGHTA and CDR2 is FQGNSA. Deletions cut 1 base from V and 5 bases from J, with 11 bases between.

The gene calls are TRBV5-4 and TRBJ2-5; D is possibly TRBD2 (6 bases). Germline V gives CDR1 SGHNT, CDR2 YYREEE (reference sequence). The germline V and J ends were trimmed by 4 bases and 5 bases, with 12 bases remaining between them. This CDR3 comprises 13 residues. The CDR3 here is CASSPREEETQYF. The CDR3 DNA reads as TGTGCCAGCAGCCCCAGGGAGGAGGAGACCCAGTACTTC. Drawing the rest from reference TRBV5-4 and TRBJ2-5, the complete variable domain is ETGVTQSPTHLIKTRGQQVTLRCSSQSGHNTVSWYQQALGQGPQFIFQYYREEENGRGNFPPRFSGLQFPNYSSELNVNALELDDSALYLCASSPREEETQYFGPGTRLLVL.

The chain joins TRBV5-1 to TRBJ1-1, with TRBD1 matching over 7 bases. This CDR3 has 16 residues. From germline, CDR1 is SGHRS and CDR2 YFSETQ. With 2 bases clipped from V and 1 base from J, the junction kept 8 bases outside the gene matches. CDR3: CASSLPRTGGNTEAFF. CDR3 bases: TGCGCCAGCAGCTTACCCCGGACAGGAGGGAACACTGAAGCTTTCTTT.

This rearrangement joins TRBV29-1 to TRBJ1-5, with TRBD1 matching over 7 bases. CDR3 length: 14 amino acids. The germline gives CDR1 SQVTM, CDR2 ANQGSEA. The CDR3 DNA follows: TGCAGAGGCCCGTGGCGGGACAGTGATCAGCCCCAGCATTTT. Residues: CRGPWRDSDQPQHF.

The chain links TRBV5-1 to TRBJ2-7, with TRBD2 identical over 13 bases. CDR1 is SGHRS, CDR2 YFSETQ, per germline. This CDR3 has 17 residues. V was pared by 2 bases and J by 2 bases, with 7 bases of the junction left unmatched. CDR3 nucleotides: TGCGCCAGCAGCTTTAATACCGGGACTAGCGGGACCTACGAGCAGTACTTC. Encoded protein: CASSFNTGTSGTYEQYF.

The chain is built from TRBV7-9 and TRBJ1-5; TRBD1 agrees at 7 bases. V lost 5 bases and J lost 3; bases outside the gene matches: 4. Germline V CDR1 and CDR2: SEHNR, FQNEAQ (reference sequence). This CDR3 spans 14 amino acids. This chain's CDR3 is CASSPDRYNQPQHF. The CDR3 DNA reads as TGTGCCAGCAGCCCGGACAGGTACAATCAGCCCCAGCATTTT.

The gene calls are TRBV6-1 and TRBJ2-5; unclear D gene. This CDR3 has 14 residues. Germline assignment: CDR1 MNHNS and CDR2 SASEGT. V lost 1 base and J lost 4, with 10 bases in between. The CDR3 coding sequence is TGTGCCAGCAGTGAAGGGGCGCCTGGAGAGACCCAGTACTTC. It specifies CASSEGAPGETQYF.

The chain recombines TRBV29-1 with TRBJ1-2; D remains unclear. In germline, CDR1 is SQVTM, CDR2 ANQGSEA. V gave up 5 bases and J gave up 7 bases, with 11 bases separating them. This CDR3 is built from 11 residues. CDR3 bases: TGCAGCGTTACCGTCAGCGGTGGCTACACCTTC. This codes for CSVTVSGGYTF.

In DNA form, the CDR3 reads TGCAGCGTTCATACTCCGGGACAGGTTAACGGCTACACCTTC. Translation gives CSVHTPGQVNGYTF. The chain carries TRBV29-1 and TRBJ1-2, with 8 bases fitting TRBD1. The CDR3 is made up of 14 amino acids. The V and J ends lost 5 bases and 8 bases, in that order; junction bases with no gene match: 13. CDR1 SQVTM and CDR2 ANQGSEA come from the germline V gene.

The table lists this clone with a count of one. This chain joins TRBV13 and TRBJ2-7; 7 bases align to TRBD1. The CDR3 has 16 amino acids. Germline V CDR1 and CDR2: PRHDT, FYEKMQ (reference sequence). Trimming at V came to 1 base and at J to 0 bases, leaving 6 bases not matched to a gene. The CDR3 DNA follows: TGTGCCAGCAGCTTAGCCCTGGGACAGTTCTCCTACGAGCAGTACTTC. Translated: CASSLALGQFSYEQYF.

The chain uses TRBV5-1 and TRBJ2-2; maybe TRBD2 (6 bases). CDR1 and CDR2 from the germline V gene are SGHRS and YFSETQ. The CDR3 length is 15 residues. The ends were cut back, 0 bases at V and 0 bases at J, with 6 bases in the middle. The CDR3 loop reads CASSLGEANTGELFF. The CDR3 DNA sequence: TGCGCCAGCAGCTTGGGGGAGGCGAACACCGGGGAGCTGTTTTTT.